What follows are 16 T cell receptor beta chains derived from one specimen sequenced in a study of shared clonotypes between healthy human individuals. TCRdb's table, derived via immunoSEQ multiplex PCR, lists solely in-frame clones and lacks some. This sample yields roughly 1 million clones, of which around 78% are seen a single time; 0.52% belongs to the top ten. Sequenced sample: memory CD4+ T cells from PBMCs. Subset: CD45RA-negative fraction. The receptor source for this set is a man younger than 30 in good health. Some clones in this sample may be carry-over from other donors' samples.

This sequence joins TRBV13 and TRBJ1-1, with 8 bases that match TRBD1. Germline V gives CDR1 PRHDT, CDR2 FYEKMQ (reference sequence). The ends lost 4 bases at V and 0 bases at J; junction bases unmatched: 4. There are 15 residues in the CDR3. This CDR3 is CASSYGQGLNTEAFF. In nucleotides, the CDR3 is TGTGCCAGCAGCTATGGACAGGGACTGAACACTGAAGCTTTCTTT.

This chain links TRBV6-5 with TRBJ1-3, with a weak D call TRBD1 (6 bases). V was pared by 7 bases and J by 0 bases, with 10 bases between. The CDR3 loop spans 14 amino acids. Germline assignment: CDR1 MNHEY and CDR2 SVGAGI. The CDR3 here is CASMRGTSGNTIYF. CDR3 DNA: TGTGCCAGCATGAGGGGGACCTCTGGAAACACCATATATTTT.

This chain uses TRBV9 with TRBJ2-3; tentatively, D is TRBD1 (5 bases). The V and J ends lost 2 bases and 2 bases respectively, with 9 bases between them. Germline assignment: CDR1 SGDLS and CDR2 YYNGEE. This CDR3 contains 14 residues. CDR3 loop: CASSVPGHTDTQYF. In DNA, the CDR3 is TGTGCCAGCAGCGTGCCCGGACACACAGATACGCAGTATTTT. Complete variable domain (other parts from reference TRBV9 and TRBJ2-3): DSGVTQTPKHLITATGQRVTLRCSPRSGDLSVYWYQQSLDQGLQFLIQYYNGEERAKGNILERFSAQQFPDLHSELNLSSLELGDSALYFCASSVPGHTDTQYFGPGTRLTVL.

J is TRBJ2-5 and V is TRBV5-1, with D maybe TRBD2 (6 bases). Germline CDR1 is SGHRS and CDR2 is YFSETQ. This CDR3 is 16 amino acids long. V lost 0 bases, J lost 7 bases, and 19 bases lay in between. CDR3 region: CASSLAEAVGGMTQYF. As DNA, the CDR3 is TGCGCCAGCAGCTTGGCGGAAGCGGTTGGGGGGATGACCCAGTACTTC.

The V and J genes are TRBV6-6 and TRBJ2-5, with D maybe TRBD1 (6 bases). V shed 5 bases and J shed 5 bases, with 9 bases lying between them. The CDR3 consists of 12 residues. Germline values: CDR1 MNHNY, CDR2 SVGAGI (reference sequence). CDR3 amino acids: CASSKGVETQYF. The CDR3, as DNA: TGTGCCAGCAGTAAGGGGGTTGAGACCCAGTACTTC.

This sequence joins TRBV5-1 and TRBJ2-1; no reliable D call. From germline, CDR1 is SGHRS and CDR2 YFSETQ. V lost 1 base and J 0 bases, leaving 8 bases between the germline ends. This CDR3 has 15 residues. CDR3 in amino acids: CASSLRSLSYNEQFF. DNA for the CDR3: TGCGCCAGCAGCTTGAGAAGCCTCTCCTACAATGAGCAGTTCTTC.

The J gene is TRBJ2-2, the V gene TRBV5-1; D might be TRBD1 or TRBD2, each matching 5 bases. V shed 6 bases and J shed 2 bases, with 11 bases lying between them. Germline CDR1 reads SGHRS; CDR2 reads YFSETQ. The CDR3 runs 14 residues. CDR3 loop: CASNVGVNTGELFF. CDR3 DNA: TGCGCCAGCAACGTGGGGGTTAACACCGGGGAGCTGTTTTTT.

The CDR3 here is CASSPRAGSPDTQYF. The CDR3 region has the DNA TGTGCCAGCTCACCACGGGCAGGGTCCCCAGATACGCAGTATTTT. The chain recombines TRBV18 with TRBJ2-3; the D gene is possibly TRBD1 (5 bases). The germline gives CDR1 KGHSH, CDR2 LQKENI. The length of the CDR3 is 15 residues. The V and J ends lost 1 base and 4 bases respectively, with 12 bases between them.

CDR3 sequence: CASSLSTETTGELFF. CDR3 coding DNA: TGTGCCAGCTCACTCAGTACCGAGACTACCGGGGAGCTGTTTTTT. This rearrangement joins TRBV18 to TRBJ2-2; D call uncertain. Germline loops: CDR1 KGHSH, CDR2 LQKENI. Trimming took 4 bases from V and 5 from J, leaving 14 bases between them. The CDR3 spans 15 residues. The variable domain in full, with the rest retrieved from reference TRBV18 and TRBJ2-2, is NAGVMQNPRHLVRRRGQEARLRCSPMKGHSHVYWYRQLPEEGLKFMVYLQKENIIDESGMPKERFSAEFPKEGPSILRIQQVVRGDSAAYFCASSLSTETTGELFFGEGSRLTVL.

This clone showed up just a few times. The rearrangement joins TRBV30 to TRBJ2-2, with TRBD2 identical over 14 bases. Trimming took 4 bases from V and 4 from J; bases not matched to a gene: 20. This CDR3 spans 21 amino acids. Germline lookup yields CDR1 GTSNPN and CDR2 SVGIG (reference sequence). CDR3 DNA: TGTGCCTGGACCCGGGACAGGTCGACTAGCGGGAGGGCCGACGTCACCGGGGAGCTGTTTTTT. Protein: CAWTRDRSTSGRADVTGELFF. Supplemented by reference TRBV30 and TRBJ2-2, the full variable domain reads SQTIHQWPATLVQPVGSPLSLECTVEGTSNPNLYWYRQAAGRGLQLLFYSVGIGQISSEVPQNLSASRPQDRQFILSSKKLLLSDSGFYLCAWTRDRSTSGRADVTGELFFGEGSRLTVL.

The rearrangement links TRBV10-3 to TRBJ1-2; 7 bases line up with TRBD1. With V trimmed by 5 bases and J by 1 base, 4 bases remained unmatched. This CDR3 is 14 amino acids long. Germline assignment: CDR1 ENHRY and CDR2 SYGVKD. The CDR3 spells CAISSQGGNYGYTF. The CDR3 DNA is TGTGCCATCAGTTCCCAGGGGGGTAACTATGGCTACACCTTC.

This rearrangement joins TRBV5-8 to TRBJ1-1; D is perhaps TRBD1 (6 bases). V shed 4 bases and J shed 4 bases, with 14 bases lying between them. The germline CDR1 and CDR2 sequences are SGHTS and YDEGEE. The CDR3 contains 14 residues. In nucleotides, the CDR3 is TGTGCCAGCAGCGGGTCCTTCAGGGGCACTGAAGCTTTCTTT. Residues: CASSGSFRGTEAFF.

The chain links TRBV9 to TRBJ1-3, with D perhaps matching TRBD1 (5 bases). V dropped 3 bases and J dropped 0 bases, with 16 bases sitting between them. CDR1 and CDR2 from the germline V gene are SGDLS and YYNGEE. This CDR3 has 17 residues. The CDR3 is CASSAPDRASSGNTIYF. As DNA, the CDR3 is TGTGCCAGCAGCGCCCCCGACAGAGCCAGCTCTGGAAACACCATATATTTT. The variable domain in full, with the rest retrieved from reference TRBV9 and TRBJ1-3, is DSGVTQTPKHLITATGQRVTLRCSPRSGDLSVYWYQQSLDQGLQFLIQYYNGEERAKGNILERFSAQQFPDLHSELNLSSLELGDSALYFCASSAPDRASSGNTIYFGEGSWLTVV.

This clone was recorded a few times. Written as DNA, the CDR3 is TGTGCCAGCAGCGTAACATGGTCTAGCACAGATACGCAGTATTTT. It codes for CASSVTWSSTDTQYF. The chain combines TRBV9 with TRBJ2-3; D unresolved. The CDR3 contains 15 residues. With 1 base removed from V and 0 bases from J, the gap between germline ends came to 9 bases. Germline V gives CDR1 SGDLS, CDR2 YYNGEE.

This clone was observed many times. The chain couples TRBV29-1 to TRBJ1-1; 8 nucleotides align to TRBD1. Germline CDR1 SQVTM, CDR2 ANQGSEA. With 7 bases clipped from V and 3 bases from J, the junction kept 4 bases outside the gene matches. The CDR3 is 12 amino acids. CDR3 DNA: TGCAGCGGCGACAGGGGAGACACTGAAGCTTTCTTT. It yields the protein CSGDRGDTEAFF.

The chain is built from TRBV28 and TRBJ2-7; the D is unclear. V was shortened by 2 bases and J by 1 base, with 12 bases between the two germline ends. Per germline, CDR1 MDHEN and CDR2 SYDVKM. The CDR3 totals 15 residues. The DNA of the CDR3 is TGTGCCAGCAGTTTACCCCATAGCAATTCCTACGAGCAGTACTTC. It codes for CASSLPHSNSYEQYF.